This T cell receptor (beta chain) appears in the sequencing data of a study of CD8+ T cells in alopecia areata. For the study at large: It was oral tofacitinib, at 5 to 10 mg twice daily, that treated patients received.

RNA was extracted and reverse transcribed into cDNA as the sequencing template. The method was immunoSEQ multiplex PCR; TCRdb's version includes in-frame clones alone and lacks a portion of them. The sample carries 120,000 to 150,000 clones, around 86% recorded once. CDR1 and CDR2 from the germline V gene are SGHDN and FVKESK. Unmatched junction bases numbered 6, after V lost 8 bases and J lost 2 bases. The CDR3 sequence is 13 residues long. This sequence was found in a human donor with alopecia areata. The sequences come from CD8+ T cells sorted from blood, collected at week 0. V usage is TRBV14 and J usage is TRBJ2-7; TRBD2 agrees at 7 bases. The CDR3 coding sequence is TGTGCCAGCGCCATGGGAGGGGCCTACGAGCAGTACTTC. Translated: CASAMGGAYEQYF.